In this sample, the clone carrying this TCR beta chain turned up once. The sample is drawn from a study of cytotoxic CD8 clonotypes in ibrutinib-treated CLL. Method: immunoSEQ multiplex PCR; TCRdb's copy keeps in-frame clones and lacks some. The sample includes approximately 150,000 clones, about 88% of them seen just once. V gave up 5 bases and J gave up 0 bases, with 9 bases separating them. Germline values: CDR1 LNHDA, CDR2 SQIVND (reference sequence). CDR3 length equals 14 residues. V is TRBV19 and J is TRBJ2-3; perhaps TRBD1 as D (5 bases). The source was PBMCs, collected at disease progression, from a patient treated with ibrutinib. The origin of this receptor is a human donor with chronic lymphocytic leukemia. CDR3: CASSYDSSTDTQYF. The CDR3 DNA sequence: TGTGCCAGTAGTTACGACAGCAGCACAGATACGCAGTATTTT.